This paragraph covers one T cell receptor beta chain sequence. The entry originates in a study of shared clonotypes between healthy human individuals. Between the trimmed V and J ends, which lost 6 bases and 2 bases, there was a span of 14 bases. The CDR3 runs to 15 residues. The germline V gene has CDR1 KGHSH and CDR2 LQKENI. Data came from immunoSEQ multiplex PCR; TCRdb stores just in-frame clones and leaves some out. The data show about 2.4 million clones, 90% to 95% seen once. This receptor was identified in a man aged 18 to 29 in good health. Some clones in this sample may be carry-over from other donors' samples. This chain links TRBV18 with TRBJ2-1; tentatively, D is TRBD2 (5 bases). Sequenced sample: naive CD4+ T cells from PBMCs. Regarding subset: CD45RA+ positively selected. The CDR3 DNA follows: TGTGCCAGCTCCCCCCGCGGGTTCCCCTACAATGAGCAGTTCTTC. Protein product: CASSPRGFPYNEQFF.